The next 31 T cell receptor beta chains were all read from a single sample in a study of CD8+ T cells in alopecia areata. After isolation, RNA underwent reverse transcription to generate cDNA as the sequencing template. Assay: immunoSEQ multiplex PCR; the TCRdb copy retains only in-frame clones and omits some. The sample lists approximately 61,000 clones, 96% seen once, with roughly 25% in the top ten. Sequenced material: CD8+ T cells sorted from blood, taken at week 0. All receptors come from a human donor with alopecia areata.

The chain couples TRBV6-1 to TRBJ2-6; the D is unclear. CDR1 is MNHNS, CDR2 SASEGT, per germline. The CDR3 has 15 amino acids. V lost 3 bases to trimming and J lost 0 bases, with 6 bases between them. The CDR3 protein is CASSEGNSGANVLTF. CDR3 sequence (DNA): TGTGCCAGCAGTGAGGGAAACTCTGGGGCCAACGTCCTGACTTTC.

This chain joins TRBV30 and TRBJ2-5, with 7 bases identical to TRBD2. The DNA end is a closer match to TRBJ2-7, so the J assignment may be wrong. This CDR3 spans 13 amino acids. Germline assignment: CDR1 GTSNPN and CDR2 SVGIG (reference sequence). Here the CDR3 reads CAWSVGTTYEQYF. The CDR3 DNA follows: TGTGCCTGGAGTGTAGGGACTACCTACGAGCAGTACTTC.

The chain has TRBV11-1 and TRBJ2-1; 8 positions match TRBD2. The V gene's germline CDR1 is SGHAT and CDR2 FQDESV (reference sequence). The CDR3 consists of 16 residues. Unmatched junction bases numbered 12, after V lost 3 bases and J lost 8 bases. The CDR3 DNA is TGTGCCAGCAGCTTGAACGCAAGACTAGCGTCCCATGAGCAGTTCTTC. This translates into CASSLNARLASHEQFF.

This chain links TRBV5-6 with TRBJ2-1; D tentatively fits TRBD1 or TRBD2 (5 bases each). The V end lost 4 bases, the J end lost 8 bases, and 13 bases lay between the germline ends. The germline V gene encodes CDR1 SGHDT and CDR2 YYEEEE. The CDR3 contains 13 residues. In DNA, the CDR3 is TGTGCCAGCAGCACAGGACTGGGCGATGAGCAGTTCTTC. Its translation: CASSTGLGDEQFF.

This clone appeared a single time. This sequence joins TRBV19 and TRBJ2-7; 8 nucleotides align to TRBD1. The V and J ends lost 5 bases and 4 bases, in that order; junction bases with no gene match: 1. Germline V gene lookup returns CDR1 LNHDA and CDR2 SQIVND (reference sequence). The CDR3 is 12 residues long. The CDR3 DNA follows: TGTGCCAGTAGTGGACAGGGTTACGAGCAGTACTTC. Protein sequence: CASSGQGYEQYF.

The genes are TRBV21-1 and TRBJ2-3. TRBV21-1 is listed as a pseudogene. The CDR3 totals 10 residues. In DNA, the CDR3 is TGTGCCAGCTTGGGTACTACGCAGTATTTT. It codes for CASLGTTQYF.

This clone has just one count. V usage is TRBV5-1 and J usage is TRBJ1-2; D unclear. V was cut by 4 bases and J by 1 base, with 11 bases left in between. The germline gives CDR1 SGHRS, CDR2 YFSETQ. The CDR3 sequence is 14 residues long. The CDR3 DNA reads as TGCGCCAGCAGCACGGACGGAAGTAACTATGGCTACACCTTC. Translating gives CASSTDGSNYGYTF.

The chain has TRBV7-9 and TRBJ1-4; D is possibly TRBD1 (6 bases). Germline V gene lookup returns CDR1 SEHNR and CDR2 FQNEAQ (reference sequence). The length of the CDR3 is 17 residues. V was clipped by 2 bases and J by 0 bases, with 13 bases between them. In DNA, the CDR3 is TGTGCCAGCAGCTTACAGGGGCCCACAGCAACTAATGAAAAACTGTTTTTT. Its protein product is CASSLQGPTATNEKLFF. Based on the CDR3 plus reference TRBV7-9 and TRBJ1-4, the full variable domain is DTGVSQNPRHKITKRGQNVTFRCDPISEHNRLYWYRQTLGQGPEFLTYFQNEAQLEKSRLLSDRFSAERPKGSFSTLEIQRTEQGDSAMYLCASSLQGPTATNEKLFFGSGTQLSVL.

The chain employs TRBV4-3 and TRBJ2-7; tentative D call: TRBD1 (5 bases). Trimming stripped 0 bases from V and 4 bases from J, with 13 bases between. The CDR3 is made up of 15 amino acids. CDR1 is LGHNA and CDR2 is YSLEER in the germline V gene. Written as DNA, the CDR3 is TGCGCCAGCAGCCAAGATCGGACATTAGGGTACGAGCAGTACTTC. Translation: CASSQDRTLGYEQYF.

The chain joins TRBV5-1 to TRBJ2-1, with 10 bases identical to TRBD1. J gave up 8 bases and V 0 bases, and 2 bases lay outside the gene matches. CDR3 size: 14 residues. Germline CDR1 SGHRS, CDR2 YFSETQ. CDR3 coding DNA: TGCGCCAGCAGCTTGGGACAGGGGGCAGATGAGCAGTTCTTC. Amino acids: CASSLGQGADEQFF. The variable domain in full, with the rest retrieved from reference TRBV5-1 and TRBJ2-1, is KAGVTQTPRYLIKTRGQQVTLSCSPISGHRSVSWYQQTPGQGLQFLFEYFSETQRNKGNFPGRFSGRQFSNSRSEMNVSTLELGDSALYLCASSLGQGADEQFFGPGTRLTVL.

The V and J genes are TRBV29-1 and TRBJ2-1; TRBD2 matches at 11 bases. The CDR3 covers 13 residues. V gave up 6 bases and J gave up 7 bases; unmatched junction bases: 5. Germline V CDR1 and CDR2: SQVTM, ANQGSEA. The CDR3 nucleotides are TGCAGCGTCGCGGCTAGCGGGGGGAATGAGCAGTTCTTC. Translated: CSVAASGGNEQFF.

The chain links TRBV5-1 to TRBJ1-4; D is uncertain. Trimming left V 5 bases short and J 5 bases short, with 13 bases between. In germline, CDR1 is SGHRS, CDR2 YFSETQ. The CDR3 has 14 residues. This CDR3 is CASREGAGNEKLFF. The CDR3 region has the DNA TGCGCCAGCAGAGAGGGCGCGGGGAATGAAAAACTGTTTTTT.

The chain uses TRBV29-1 and TRBJ2-7; D might be TRBD2 (5 bases). The CDR3 covers 13 residues. The ends were cut back, 6 bases at V and 0 bases at J, with 12 bases in the middle. Germline V CDR1 and CDR2: SQVTM, ANQGSEA. CDR3 protein: CSVLDRSSYEQYF. The CDR3 DNA sequence: TGCAGCGTACTAGATAGGTCCTCCTACGAGCAGTACTTC.

The chain joins TRBV7-9 to TRBJ2-7; 7 positions match TRBD1. V shed 5 bases and J 0 bases; nucleotides not matched to a gene: 4. Germline V CDR1 and CDR2: SEHNR, FQNEAQ (reference sequence). The CDR3 is 14 residues long. The DNA of the CDR3 is TGTGCCAGCAGCCCGACAGGGTCCTCCTACGAGCAGTACTTC. It specifies CASSPTGSSYEQYF.

The chain couples TRBV4-3 to TRBJ1-5, with D possibly being TRBD1 (6 bases). This CDR3 contains 15 residues. V shed 4 bases and J shed 2 bases, with 12 bases lying between them. CDR1 is LGHNA, CDR2 YSLEER, per germline. The CDR3 DNA sequence: TGCGCCAGCAGCCCGGACAGATTTGGCAATCAGCCCCAGCATTTT. Translation gives CASSPDRFGNQPQHF.

The chain employs TRBV9 and TRBJ2-5; 7 nucleotides match TRBD1. CDR3 size: 15 residues. The V gene end was trimmed by 4 bases and the J gene end by 1 base; junction bases not matched to a gene: 7. Germline V gives CDR1 SGDLS, CDR2 YYNGEE. CDR3 region: CASSPGTAVQETQYF. CDR3 DNA: TGTGCCAGCAGCCCCGGGACAGCAGTCCAAGAGACCCAGTACTTC.

The chain links TRBV30 to TRBJ2-1; D uncertain. The V gene lost 2 bases and the J gene lost 4 bases, with 6 bases spanning the gap. Germline values: CDR1 GTSNPN, CDR2 SVGIG (reference sequence). The CDR3 covers 12 residues. Written as DNA, the CDR3 is TGTGCCTGGAGTCCGGAGTACAATGAGCAGTTCTTC. It specifies CAWSPEYNEQFF.

The rearrangement joins TRBV4-1 to TRBJ2-2; D gene unclear. Germline V gene data show CDR1 as MGHRA and CDR2 as YSYEKL. CDR3 size: 12 residues. V was cut by 3 bases and J by 4 bases, with 3 bases left in between. The CDR3 region is CASSHLTGELFF. Here the CDR3 DNA reads TGCGCCAGCAGCCACCTCACCGGGGAGCTGTTTTTT.

The rearrangement joins TRBV2 to TRBJ2-7, with unresolved D. CDR1 and CDR2 from the germline V gene are SNHLY and FYNNEI. The CDR3 has 10 amino acids. Trimming left V 7 bases short and J 6 bases short, with 7 bases between. The CDR3 here is CASKIGEQYF. The CDR3 DNA reads TGTGCCAGCAAGATCGGCGAGCAGTACTTC.

The chain uses TRBV7-2 and TRBJ2-7; D is perhaps TRBD2 (6 bases). V was clipped by 5 bases and J by 0 bases, with 17 bases between them. The germline CDR1 and CDR2 sequences are SGHTA and FQGNSA. This CDR3 spans 16 amino acids. CDR3 in amino acids: CASSRLRGLSSYEQYF. The CDR3 coding sequence is TGTGCCAGCAGCCGACTCCGGGGGTTGAGCTCCTACGAGCAGTACTTC.

Within the sample, this clone is medium-sized. CDR3 DNA sequence: TGTGCCAGTAGACCCGGGACAGGGATGGATGAGCAGTTCTTC. This sequence encodes CASRPGTGMDEQFF. The rearrangement uses TRBV19 and TRBJ2-1; TRBD1 agrees at 9 bases. The CDR3 loop spans 14 amino acids. Trimming removed 6 bases from V and 8 bases from J; junction bases left unmatched: 8. Germline CDR1 reads LNHDA; CDR2 reads SQIVND (reference sequence). The whole variable domain, remainder taken from reference TRBV19 and TRBJ2-1, is DGGITQSPKYLFRKEGQNVTLSCEQNLNHDAMYWYRQDPGQGLRLIYYSQIVNDFQKGDIAEGYSVSREKKESFPLTVTSAQKNPTAFYLCASRPGTGMDEQFFGPGTRLTVL.

V gene TRBV7-8 combines with J gene TRBJ2-2; maybe TRBD2 (6 bases). The ends were cut back, 0 bases at V and 5 bases at J, with 13 bases in the middle. Germline assignment: CDR1 SGHVS and CDR2 FQNEAQ. The CDR3 is 16 amino acids. The CDR3 loop reads CASSLAPSAGTGELFF. CDR3 bases: TGTGCCAGCAGCTTAGCGCCTAGCGCGGGGACCGGGGAGCTGTTTTTT.

The chain carries TRBV5-6 and TRBJ1-3; D unresolved. With 4 bases removed from V and 1 base from J, the gap between germline ends came to 9 bases. CDR1 and CDR2 (germline): SGHDT, YYEEEE. This CDR3 comprises 14 residues. CDR3 coding DNA: TGTGCCAGCAGCCCCGGGTGGTCTGGAAACACCATATATTTT. This codes for CASSPGWSGNTIYF.

V is TRBV4-2 and J is TRBJ2-3, with 9 bases matching TRBD2. The CDR3 sequence is 17 residues long. Germline V lookup: CDR1 LGHNA, CDR2 YNFKEQ. Unmatched junction bases numbered 8, after V lost 1 base and J lost 3 bases. The CDR3 here is CASSQVWSGGPTDTQYF. As DNA, the CDR3 is TGTGCCAGCAGCCAAGTCTGGAGCGGGGGGCCAACAGATACGCAGTATTTT.

This CDR3 is CASSQVTDTGELFF. CDR3 DNA sequence: TGCGCCAGCAGCCAAGTAACAGACACCGGGGAGCTGTTTTTT. The V gene is TRBV4-1, the J gene TRBJ2-2; D remains unclear. Germline V gene lookup returns CDR1 MGHRA and CDR2 YSYEKL. With 1 base removed from V and 3 bases from J, the gap between germline ends came to 6 bases. The CDR3 covers 14 residues.

The table lists this clone with a count of one. The V call is TRBV7-9, the J call TRBJ2-7; TRBD2 is a possible D gene (5 bases). Germline V gene data show CDR1 as SEHNR and CDR2 as FQNEAQ (reference sequence). V was clipped by 5 bases and J by 7 bases, with 12 bases between them. The CDR3 spans 12 residues. In DNA form, the CDR3 reads TGTGCCAGCAGCACTCATTGGGAGGAGCAGTACTTC. This codes for CASSTHWEEQYF.

The chain has TRBV7-9 and TRBJ1-1, with TRBD1 matching over 7 bases. Germline V gives CDR1 SEHNR, CDR2 FQNEAQ (reference sequence). The V segment lost 5 bases and the J segment 0 bases; nucleotides outside the gene matches: 6. CDR3 length equals 15 residues. This CDR3 reads CASSPRDRLNTEAFF. In DNA form, the CDR3 reads TGTGCCAGCAGCCCCCGGGACAGACTGAACACTGAAGCTTTCTTT. Filled out from reference TRBV7-9 and TRBJ1-1, the complete variable domain reads DTGVSQNPRHKITKRGQNVTFRCDPISEHNRLYWYRQTLGQGPEFLTYFQNEAQLEKSRLLSDRFSAERPKGSFSTLEIQRTEQGDSAMYLCASSPRDRLNTEAFFGQGTRLTVV.

The CDR3: CASSLSSGGGGELFF. The CDR3 coding sequence is TGTGCCAGCAGTTTATCGAGCGGGGGTGGCGGGGAGCTGTTTTTT. This rearrangement joins TRBV27 to TRBJ2-2, with 8 bases aligning to TRBD2. CDR1 is MNHEY and CDR2 is SMNVEV in the germline V gene (reference sequence). V lost 0 bases and J lost 7; bases outside the gene matches: 4. CDR3 length: 15 residues.

V is TRBV7-6 and J is TRBJ2-7, with 8 bases that match TRBD1. V trimming: 4 bases; J trimming: 7 bases; junction bases outside the gene matches: 12. Germline V gene data show CDR1 as SGHVS and CDR2 as FNYEAQ. The CDR3 sequence is 15 residues long. In nucleotides, the CDR3 is TGTGCCAGCAGCTCCTCAGGGGGCGCAACACAAGAGCAGTACTTC. Its protein product is CASSSSGGATQEQYF.

The gene calls are TRBV29-1 and TRBJ2-7; TRBD2 matches at 14 bases. J gave up 4 bases and V 5 bases, and 7 bases lay outside the gene matches. This CDR3 spans 15 amino acids. Per germline, CDR1 SQVTM and CDR2 ANQGSEA. CDR3 sequence (DNA): TGCAGCGTTTCCGGGACTAGCGGGGGATATTACGAGCAGTACTTC. This sequence encodes CSVSGTSGGYYEQYF.

V is TRBV27 and J is TRBJ1-4; D perhaps matches TRBD1 (5 bases). V lost 6 bases and J lost 1, with 21 bases in between. Germline V gene sequence: CDR1 MNHEY, CDR2 SMNVEV (reference sequence). CDR3 length: 18 amino acids. The CDR3 nucleotides are TGTGCCAGCAGCCCCCTCGGGACTCGGGTGCAAACTAATGAAAAACTGTTTTTT. Amino acid sequence: CASSPLGTRVQTNEKLFF.